One sample yielded the 29 T cell receptor beta chains listed below, sequenced in a study of blood T cell repertoires in COVID-19. The repertoire was sequenced with immunoSEQ multiplex PCR; TCRdb's copy has only in-frame clones and lacks some. The table shows fewer than 450,000 clones, with around nine tenths occurring only once. The sample comprised peripheral blood. The source of these receptors is a woman between 18 and 30 years old who had recovered from COVID-19.

The chain couples TRBV25-1 to TRBJ1-1; D gene unclear. The CDR3 covers 14 residues. V was pared by 4 bases and J by 5 bases, with 14 bases between. Per the germline V gene, CDR1 is MGHDK and CDR2 is SYGVNS. CDR3 nucleotide sequence: TGTGCCAGCAGTGCAGGACTGTGGAAGACTGAAGCTTTCTTT. Translation: CASSAGLWKTEAFF. The entire variable domain, with the rest obtained from reference TRBV25-1 and TRBJ1-1, is as follows: EADIYQTPRYLVIGTGKKITLECSQTMGHDKMYWYQQDPGMELHLIHYSYGVNSTEKGDLSSESTVSRIRTEHFPLTLESARPSHTSQYLCASSAGLWKTEAFFGQGTRLTVV.

The chain has TRBV5-4 and TRBJ1-1; 7 nucleotides align to TRBD1. V trimming: 5 bases; J trimming: 3 bases; junction bases outside the gene matches: 10. Germline CDR1 and CDR2: SGHNT and YYREEE (reference sequence). The CDR3 has 15 residues. In nucleotides, the CDR3 is TGTGCCAGCAGTTTGCAAGGGGGCGCTTACACTGAAGCTTTCTTT. It is translated as CASSLQGGAYTEAFF.

As to this clone: Other nucleotide sequences from this sample produce the same CDR3. This sequence joins TRBV9 and TRBJ1-5, with TRBD1 as a possible D gene (5 bases). Trimming removed 3 bases at V and 7 bases at J, with 8 bases between. CDR3 size: 12 residues. CDR1 SGDLS and CDR2 YYNGEE come from the germline V gene. The CDR3 bases are TGTGCCAGCAGCGCGGGGGGACAGCCCCAGCATTTT. Its protein is CASSAGGQPQHF.

This chain uses TRBV6-1 with TRBJ1-2, with TRBD1 as a possible D gene (5 bases). V lost 3 bases and J 4 bases, leaving 12 bases between the germline ends. Per the germline V gene, CDR1 is MNHNS and CDR2 is SASEGT. The length of the CDR3 is 14 residues. Here the CDR3 DNA reads TGTGCCAGCAGTGATTTCGGGGGGGGCTATGGCTACACCTTC. Protein: CASSDFGGGYGYTF.

This chain uses TRBV27 with TRBJ1-2; TRBD1 aligns across 8 bases. The trim removed 6 bases at V and 8 bases at J, leaving 14 bases unmatched. Germline lookup yields CDR1 MNHEY and CDR2 SMNVEV (reference sequence). This CDR3 is built from 15 residues. CDR3 amino acids: CASRQGQGFFWGYTF. CDR3 DNA sequence: TGTGCCAGCAGACAAGGACAGGGCTTCTTTTGGGGCTACACCTTC.

The chain uses TRBV2 and TRBJ2-1, with D perhaps matching TRBD2 (5 bases). The CDR3 consists of 14 residues. Trimming shortened V by 9 bases and J by 4 bases, and 16 bases separated the two germline ends. Germline V CDR1 and CDR2: SNHLY, FYNNEI. The CDR3 sequence is CASRRTGTYNEQFF. The CDR3 DNA sequence: TGTGCCAGTAGAAGGACTGGAACTTACAATGAGCAGTTCTTC.

This clone was seen just once. This sequence joins TRBV5-1 and TRBJ1-4; possible D gene TRBD1, 6 bases. The V end lost 6 bases, the J end lost 8 bases, and 17 bases lay between the germline ends. Germline V gene data show CDR1 as SGHRS and CDR2 as YFSETQ. The CDR3 totals 14 residues. CDR3 residues: CASNTGTVREKLFF. The DNA of the CDR3 is TGCGCCAGCAACACAGGGACGGTTCGGGAAAAACTGTTTTTT.

The chain carries TRBV19 and TRBJ2-3; 7 nucleotides line up with TRBD1. V was clipped by 4 bases and J by 1 base; unmatched bases: 14. The CDR3 is 18 residues long. From germline, CDR1 is LNHDA and CDR2 SQIVND (reference sequence). The CDR3 DNA follows: TGTGCCAGTAGTACCCAACAGGGGAACCTCTATGGCACAGATACGCAGTATTTT. Translated, it gives CASSTQQGNLYGTDTQYF.

This clone was found a few times. V gene TRBV3-1 (or the pseudogene TRBV3-2) combines with J gene TRBJ1-5; 9 bases are a match to TRBD1. In germline, CDR1 is LGHDT, CDR2 YNNKEL (reference sequence). Trimming cost V 1 base and J 5 bases; bases outside gene matches: 9. This CDR3 region has 17 residues. The CDR3, as DNA: TGTGCCAGCAGCCAAGGGGAATTAGGGACAGGGTATCAGCCCCAGCATTTT. Its protein product is CASSQGELGTGYQPQHF.

The rearrangement joins TRBV9 to TRBJ1-3; D is unresolved. V was clipped by 3 bases and J by 4 bases, with 8 bases between them. The CDR3 consists of 13 residues. Germline-derived CDR1 and CDR2 are SGDLS and YYNGEE. CDR3 residues: CASSGAQGNTIYF. In DNA form, the CDR3 reads TGTGCCAGCAGCGGGGCGCAGGGAAACACCATATATTTT.

This chain joins TRBV19 and TRBJ1-1; TRBD1 agrees at 7 bases. Trimming cost V 4 bases and J 5 bases; bases outside gene matches: 10. Looked up from germline, CDR1 is LNHDA and CDR2 is SQIVND (reference sequence). This CDR3 comprises 15 residues. The CDR3 DNA sequence: TGTGCCAGTAGTAGTTTCGGGACAGTCGTGACTGAAGCTTTCTTT. Translating gives CASSSFGTVVTEAFF.

J is TRBJ2-1 and V is TRBV6-5; 7 nucleotides match TRBD1. Germline V gene sequence: CDR1 MNHEY, CDR2 SVGAGI. J was trimmed by 5 bases and V by 8 bases; bases with no gene match: 6. This CDR3 has 13 amino acids. CDR3 loop: CASLDRVHNEQFF. Written as DNA, the CDR3 is TGTGCCAGCCTAGACAGGGTTCACAATGAGCAGTTCTTC.

The chain links TRBV4-3 to TRBJ2-1, with 7 nucleotides matching TRBD2. CDR1 and CDR2 (germline): LGHNA, YSLEER. The CDR3 extends over 17 amino acids. The ends lost 1 base at V and 7 bases at J; junction bases unmatched: 13. The DNA for the CDR3 is TGCGCCAGCAGCCAAGTCAGTTGGGAGGGCCATAGAAATGAGCAGTTCTTC. This gives the protein CASSQVSWEGHRNEQFF.

The chain couples TRBV24-1 to TRBJ2-1; 7 bases fit TRBD1. Per germline, CDR1 KGHDR and CDR2 SFDVKD. The CDR3 totals 15 residues. The V gene end was trimmed by 2 bases and the J gene end by 6 bases; junction bases not matched to a gene: 6. The CDR3 nucleotides are TGTGCCACCAGTGATTCCGCGACAGGGACCAATGAGCAGTTCTTC. Translating gives CATSDSATGTNEQFF.

The count of this clone is one. The chain employs TRBV27 and TRBJ2-1, with 7 bases aligning to TRBD2. The CDR3 is made up of 17 amino acids. The V gene's germline CDR1 is MNHEY and CDR2 SMNVEV (reference sequence). V trimming: 4 bases; J trimming: 7 bases; junction bases outside the gene matches: 16. The CDR3 sequence: CASSWGILAGVQNEQFF. The DNA of the CDR3 is TGTGCCAGCAGTTGGGGAATATTGGCGGGAGTACAGAATGAGCAGTTCTTC.

The V gene is TRBV28, the J gene TRBJ1-1; weak D call: TRBD1 (5 bases). Germline loops: CDR1 MDHEN, CDR2 SYDVKM. The length of the CDR3 is 13 residues. Deletions cut 5 bases from V and 4 bases from J, with 11 bases between. The CDR3 sequence is CASSPYRTTEAFF. CDR3 in DNA: TGTGCCAGCAGTCCATACAGGACCACTGAAGCTTTCTTT.

The CDR3 is CASRKRQGQKGPYGYTF. DNA for the CDR3: TGTGCCAGCAGGAAGAGACAGGGCCAAAAAGGACCCTATGGCTACACCTTC. The chain combines TRBV27 with TRBJ1-2; 7 bases agree with TRBD1. This CDR3 region has 17 residues. CDR1 and CDR2 (germline): MNHEY, SMNVEV (reference sequence). J was trimmed by 4 bases and V by 6 bases; bases with no gene match: 17.

The rearrangement joins TRBV2 to TRBJ1-1; D is unresolved. The V gene's germline CDR1 is SNHLY and CDR2 FYNNEI. V lost 5 bases, J lost 1 base, and 14 bases lay in between. The CDR3 covers 15 residues. CDR3 sequence: CASSPFGGRNTEAFF. CDR3 DNA: TGTGCCAGCAGTCCCTTCGGCGGAAGGAACACTGAAGCTTTCTTT.

On this clone: Other DNA sequences in this sample translate to the same CDR3. For the CDR3, the DNA is TGTGCCAGCAGCCGGGACAGGGGGCGCCGAAGGGGCTACACCTTC. This codes for CASSRDRGRRRGYTF. V usage is TRBV5-6 and J usage is TRBJ1-2; 12 bases are shared with TRBD1. Germline CDR1 SGHDT, CDR2 YYEEEE. Trimming removed 4 bases from V and 8 bases from J; junction bases left unmatched: 9. This CDR3 is 15 amino acids long.

The chain links TRBV14 to TRBJ1-4; D not resolved. Trimming removed 1 base at V and 10 bases at J, with 16 bases between. The CDR3 runs 15 residues. CDR1 is SGHDN and CDR2 is FVKESK in the germline V gene. The CDR3: CASSQVFAGTGKLFF. Here the CDR3 DNA reads TGTGCCAGCAGCCAAGTCTTTGCAGGCACTGGAAAACTGTTTTTT.

V usage is TRBV2 and J usage is TRBJ1-5, with TRBD1 as a possible D gene (6 bases). V was clipped by 10 bases and J by 2 bases, with 12 bases between them. CDR3 length equals 13 residues. Per the germline V gene, CDR1 is SNHLY and CDR2 is FYNNEI. The CDR3 sequence is CATKSGGNQPQHF. The DNA of the CDR3 is TGTGCCACCAAATCAGGGGGCAATCAGCCCCAGCATTTT.

DNA of the CDR3: TGTGCCAGCAGCTATTCGGGGCGGGAGGGAGAGACCCAGTACTTC. This sequence encodes CASSYSGREGETQYF. The chain has TRBV11-3 and TRBJ2-5, with 9 bases aligning to TRBD2. There are 15 residues in the CDR3. CDR1 SGHNT and CDR2 YENEEA come from the germline V gene. V trimming: 4 bases; J trimming: 4 bases; junction bases outside the gene matches: 7.

J is TRBJ2-1 and V is TRBV11-2; the match to TRBD2 covers 15 bases. CDR1 and CDR2 (germline): SGHAT, FQNNGV. The trim removed 4 bases at V and 7 bases at J, leaving 5 bases unmatched. This CDR3 spans 16 amino acids. In DNA form, the CDR3 reads TGTGCCAGCAGCTCCGTGGGACTAGCGGGAGGAAATGAGCAGTTCTTC. Encoded protein: CASSSVGLAGGNEQFF.

The genes are TRBV12-3 or TRBV12-4 and TRBJ2-7; 9 bases are shared with TRBD1. This CDR3 comprises 13 residues. Trimming took 9 bases from V and 4 from J; bases not matched to a gene: 7. The CDR3 nucleotides read TGTGCCAGTTCAAGGGACAGGGTGTACGAGCAGTACGTC. As protein: CASSRDRVYEQYV.

This clone was observed once. At the DNA level, this CDR3 is encoded by other sequences in the same sample as well. V usage is TRBV6-5 and J usage is TRBJ2-2; 9 positions agree with TRBD1. The trim removed 3 bases at V and 3 bases at J, leaving 2 bases unmatched. Germline V gene sequence: CDR1 MNHEY, CDR2 SVGAGI. The CDR3 sequence is 15 residues long. CDR3 in amino acids: CASSYGDRDTGELFF. The CDR3 DNA is TGTGCCAGCAGTTATGGGGACAGGGACACCGGGGAGCTGTTTTTT.

This clone was picked up one time. Its ends do not fully match the called genes, so a read error is possible. V gene TRBV7-2 combines with J gene TRBJ2-3, with 9 bases that match TRBD2. The CDR3 extends over 17 amino acids. Germline loops: CDR1 SGHTA, CDR2 FQGNSA. As DNA, the CDR3 is TGTGCCAGCAGCCTAGCTCGGCGGGAGGGCCGTGGAGATACGCAGTATTTT. Residues: CASSLARREGRGDTQYF.

This chain joins TRBV28 and TRBJ2-5, with 12 bases aligning to TRBD1. Germline lookup yields CDR1 MDHEN and CDR2 SYDVKM. This CDR3 contains 16 residues. V shed 3 bases and J 4 bases; nucleotides not matched to a gene: 6. The CDR3 bases are TGTGCCAGCAGTTTCCTTCGGGACAGGGGGCTAGAGACCCAGTACTTC. Translated: CASSFLRDRGLETQYF.

The J gene is TRBJ1-1, the V gene TRBV5-1; no clear D. The CDR3 covers 12 residues. Germline V gene sequence: CDR1 SGHRS, CDR2 YFSETQ. V dropped 2 bases and J dropped 3 bases, with 5 bases sitting between them. CDR3 nucleotides: TGCGCCAGCAGCTTTAGCGACACTGAAGCTTTCTTT. As protein: CASSFSDTEAFF.

For the CDR3, the DNA is TGTGCCAGCCGAATACAGGGGAACACTGAAGCTTTCTTT. Amino acid sequence: CASRIQGNTEAFF. The chain couples TRBV18 to TRBJ1-1; D might be TRBD1 (6 bases). There are 13 residues in the CDR3. The ends were cut back, 8 bases at V and 1 base at J, with 11 bases in the middle. Germline values: CDR1 KGHSH, CDR2 LQKENI.